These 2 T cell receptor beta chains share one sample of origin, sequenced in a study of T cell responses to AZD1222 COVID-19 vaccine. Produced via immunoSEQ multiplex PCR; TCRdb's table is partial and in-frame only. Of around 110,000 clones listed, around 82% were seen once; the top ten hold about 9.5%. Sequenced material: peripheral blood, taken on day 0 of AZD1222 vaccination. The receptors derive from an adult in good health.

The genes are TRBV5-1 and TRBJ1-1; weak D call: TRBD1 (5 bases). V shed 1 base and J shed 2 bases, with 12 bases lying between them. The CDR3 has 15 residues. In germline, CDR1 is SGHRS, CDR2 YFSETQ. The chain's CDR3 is CASSLTGTYNTEAFF. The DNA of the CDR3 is TGCGCCAGCAGCTTGACCGGGACGTATAACACTGAAGCTTTCTTT.

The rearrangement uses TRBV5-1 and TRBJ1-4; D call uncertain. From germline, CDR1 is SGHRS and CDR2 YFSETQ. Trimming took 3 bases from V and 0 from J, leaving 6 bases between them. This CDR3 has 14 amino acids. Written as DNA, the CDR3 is TGCGCCAGCAGCTCTTCGGCAACTAATGAAAAACTGTTTTTT. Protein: CASSSSATNEKLFF.